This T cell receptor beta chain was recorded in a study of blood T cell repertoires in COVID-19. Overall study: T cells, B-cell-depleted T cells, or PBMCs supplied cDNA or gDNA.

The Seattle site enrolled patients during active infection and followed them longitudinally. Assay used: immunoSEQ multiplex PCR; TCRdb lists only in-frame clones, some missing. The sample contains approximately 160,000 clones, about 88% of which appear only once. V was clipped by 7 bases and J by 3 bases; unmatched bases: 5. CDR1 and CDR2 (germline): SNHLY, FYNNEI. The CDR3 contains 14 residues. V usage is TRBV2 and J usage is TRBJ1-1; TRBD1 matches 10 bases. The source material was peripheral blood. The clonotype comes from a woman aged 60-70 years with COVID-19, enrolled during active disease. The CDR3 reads CASIRTGGHTEAFF. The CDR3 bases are TGTGCCAGCATTAGGACAGGGGGGCACACTGAAGCTTTCTTT.